This paragraph covers one TCR beta chain sequence. Its antigen is not known. The sample is drawn from a study of blood T cells in healthy people across ages. Using a J-beta primer mix together with a sample-barcoded 5' primer, a second PCR was run for about 6 to 11 cycles. In TCRdb, the 5' RACE reads were re-called with MiXCR into one record per CDR3 protein. Of about a million distinct CDR3 sequences in the sample, roughly 50% were seen once. General study results and limits: A strong correlation was found between TCR beta diversity and the percentage of naive T cells.

This CDR3 contains 15 residues. Germline-derived CDR1 and CDR2 are SGHVS and FQNEAQ. This sequence originates from a woman aged 55-70 years in good health. The genes are TRBV7-8 and TRBJ2-1; possible D gene TRBD2, 5 bases. The end of the DNA aligns better with TRBJ2-7, so the J call may be wrong. Sequencing used blood. Here the CDR3 DNA reads TGTGCCTGCAACTTGCGGAATAGCGCGGTTAACGAGCAGTACTTC. It is translated as CACNLRNSAVNEQYF.